The following is a T cell receptor (beta chain) sequence with its context. The antigen remains unidentified. The PCR made use of 60 Vbeta and 13 Jbeta primers. The repertoire was sequenced with immunoSEQ multiplex PCR; TCRdb's copy has only in-frame clones and lacks some. The sample lists 85,000 to 100,000 clones, 81% occurring once. The CDR3 covers 14 residues. Germline CDR1 and CDR2: MDHEN and SYDVKM. V was cut by 8 bases and J by 6 bases, with 17 bases left in between. This specimen belongs to a study of cytomegalovirus exposure and HLA in healthy donors. Study-wide context: About 85 million unique TCRs from HLA-typed donors were held in an early release of data. Most genotyped donors, approximately 77% of 300 to 400, had Caucasian-associated genetic ancestry. The study, taken as a whole, reports: For TCR beta chains, V- and J-gene trimming was later linked to a missense DCLRE1C variant. Clonal expansion, a later analysis showed, was greater in HLA-associated TCR beta chains than in equally common others.

Specimen: PBMCs. The gene calls are TRBV28 and TRBJ1-5; D unclear. This TCR came from a girl aged 2-10 years in good health and CMV-seropositive. The CDR3 DNA sequence: TGTGCCAGCGAGCGGGCTGGAAGGAGTCAGCCCCAGCATTTT. Translating it yields CASERAGRSQPQHF.